These T cell receptor beta chains were read from a single sample in a study of T cells after yellow fever vaccination. MiXCR, applied by TCRdb to the 5' RACE reads, yields one record per CDR3 protein. The sample records under 300,000 distinct CDR3 sequences, roughly 13% being singletons. Material: CD4+ T cells sorted from PBMCs, obtained 45 days after the yellow fever booster vaccination. All receptors derive from a man between 25 and 39 years old who received the YFV17D yellow fever vaccine. Both conserved end residues are part of each CDR3. D genes are given only for firm matches. Clone size is not always given. Where it is, it says once, few, many or a class for expanded clones.

J: TRBJ2-5
size: -
D: -
V: TRBV30
DNA: TGTGCCTGGAGTGTAGGGCCTGGCGGCAAGACCCAGTACTTC
CDR3: CAWSVGPGGKTQYF

J: TRBJ2-3
size: -
D: -
V: TRBV20-1
DNA: TGCAGTGCTAGAGACAGGGTCACAGATACGCAGTATTTT
CDR3: CSARDRVTDTQYF

J: TRBJ2-7
size: few
D: -
V: TRBV15
DNA: TGTGCCACCAGCAGGGATCCGGGACAATACGAGCAGTACTTC
CDR3: CATSRDPGQYEQYF

J: TRBJ2-3
size: -
D: -
V: TRBV5-1
DNA: TGCGCCAGCAACGAGGTTTCGGCAGGCAGCACAGATACGCAGTATTTT
CDR3: CASNEVSAGSTDTQYF

J: TRBJ2-7
size: few
D: -
V: TRBV20-1
DNA: TGCAGTGCTAGAGTGACCTACGAGCAGTACTTC
CDR3: CSARVTYEQYF

J: TRBJ2-5
size: few
D: TRBD2
V: TRBV15
DNA: TGTGCCACCAGCAGAGATACCGGACGGGAGGGCCGGTGGGCCCAGTACTTC
CDR3: CATSRDTGREGRWAQYF

J: TRBJ2-2
size: few
D: -
V: TRBV5-1
DNA: TGCGCCAGCAGCTTGTCACTAGCCGACACCGGGGAGCTGTTTTTT
CDR3: CASSLSLADTGELFF

J: TRBJ2-3
size: few
D: -
V: TRBV12-3/TRBV12-4
DNA: TGTGCCAGCAAGGATGTAGCGGACACAGATACGCAGTATTTT
CDR3: CASKDVADTDTQYF

J: TRBJ2-5
size: few
D: -
V: TRBV3-1
DNA: TGTGCCAGCAGCCAAGTCGATGCGGAGACCCAGTACTTC
CDR3: CASSQVDAETQYF

J: TRBJ1-2
size: once
D: -
V: TRBV7-2
DNA: TGTGCCAGCAGCTTAGCAGGACAGAGTGGCAGCTACACCTTC
CDR3: CASSLAGQSGSYTF

J: TRBJ2-1
size: -
D: TRBD1
V: TRBV4-1
DNA: TGCGCCAGCAGCCAAGAGGGACAGGGCGCCTACAATGAGCAGTTCTTC
CDR3: CASSQEGQGAYNEQFF

J: TRBJ2-7
size: -
D: TRBD1
V: TRBV6-2/TRBV6-3
DNA: TGTGCCAGCAGCTTACCAGGACAGGGCCCCAGGAGATACGAGCAGTACTTC
CDR3: CASSLPGQGPRRYEQYF

J: TRBJ1-6
size: -
D: TRBD1
V: TRBV12-3/TRBV12-4
DNA: TGTGCCAGCAGTGACTCCTTGTATGGGGACAGTAATTCACCCCTCCACTTT
CDR3: CASSDSLYGDSNSPLHF

J: TRBJ2-1
size: -
D: TRBD2
V: TRBV6-1
DNA: TGTGCCAGCAGGGTAGCGGGAGTAATTGAGCAGTTCTTC
CDR3: CASRVAGVIEQFF

J: TRBJ1-3
size: -
D: TRBD1
V: TRBV3-1
DNA: TGTGCCAGCTGCCAAACAGGGGGAGGTGGAAACACCATATATTTT
CDR3: CASCQTGGGGNTIYF

J: TRBJ2-1
size: -
D: TRBD2
V: TRBV7-3
DNA: TGTGCCAGCAGTTCATCGACTAGCTCTGGGGAGCAGTTCTTC
CDR3: CASSSSTSSGEQFF

J: TRBJ2-3
size: -
D: -
V: TRBV5-1
DNA: TGCGCCAGCAGCTTATGGGACACATTCACAGATACGCAGTATTTT
CDR3: CASSLWDTFTDTQYF

J: TRBJ2-2
size: -
D: -
V: TRBV29-1
DNA: TGCAGCGTTGGGGCCGGGGAGCTGTTTTTT
CDR3: CSVGAGELFF

J: TRBJ2-5
size: few
D: -
V: TRBV6-2/TRBV6-3
DNA: TGTGCCAGCACGACAGTAGGGGGGACCCAGTACTTC
CDR3: CASTTVGGTQYF

J: TRBJ2-7
size: -
D: TRBD2
V: TRBV6-2/TRBV6-3
DNA: TGTGCCAGCGCTTACGGGACTAGCGGATCCTACGAGCAGTACTTC
CDR3: CASAYGTSGSYEQYF

J: TRBJ1-1
size: -
D: -
V: TRBV12-3/TRBV12-4
DNA: TGTGCCAGCAGTTTATCTCAGGGCAACACTGAAGCTTTCTTT
CDR3: CASSLSQGNTEAFF

J: TRBJ2-7
size: few
D: -
V: TRBV20-1
DNA: TGCAGTGCTCGTCTGTTGGGTTCCACCTACGAGCAGTACTTC
CDR3: CSARLLGSTYEQYF

J: TRBJ2-7
size: few
D: TRBD1
V: TRBV12-3/TRBV12-4
DNA: TGTGCCAGCAGGGTGACAGGGTTTCAGGGCGAGCAGTACTTC
CDR3: CASRVTGFQGEQYF

J: TRBJ2-2
size: few
D: -
V: TRBV6-5
DNA: TGTGCCAGCAGGGCGACGGCCGGGGAGCTGTTTTTT
CDR3: CASRATAGELFF

J: TRBJ2-2
size: few
D: TRBD2
V: TRBV27
DNA: TGTGCCAGCAGCCTACGACTAGCGGGAGGACTGAACACCGGGGAGCTGTTTTTT
CDR3: CASSLRLAGGLNTGELFF

J: TRBJ2-7
size: -
D: TRBD1
V: TRBV10-3
DNA: TGTGCCATAGGGGGCACAACGTACGAGCAGTACTTC
CDR3: CAIGGTTYEQYF

J: TRBJ2-2
size: few
D: -
V: TRBV7-3
DNA: TGTGCCAGCAGCTTAGATTTGTCGGGGGAGCTGTTTTTT
CDR3: CASSLDLSGELFF

J: TRBJ2-7
size: many
D: -
V: TRBV12-3/TRBV12-4
DNA: TGTGCCAGCAGTCTAGGAGGCGAGCAGTACTTC
CDR3: CASSLGGEQYF

J: TRBJ1-2
size: -
D: -
V: TRBV20-1
DNA: TGCAGTGCTCAAAACAACCTCCGGGGCCGGAAGCCTTATGGCTACACCTTC
CDR3: CSAQNNLRGRKPYGYTF

J: TRBJ2-7
size: few
D: TRBD2
V: TRBV5-5
DNA: TGTGCCAGCAGCCCGACTAGCGGGAGATCTCGGAACGAGCAGTACTTC
CDR3: CASSPTSGRSRNEQYF

J: TRBJ2-1
size: -
D: TRBD2
V: TRBV5-1
DNA: TGCGCCAGCAGTAGCTGGCGGGAGGCGTACAATGAGCAGTTCTTC
CDR3: CASSSWREAYNEQFF

J: TRBJ2-3
size: -
D: -
V: TRBV10-2
DNA: TGCGCCAGCTCGGGAGATACGCAGTATTTT
CDR3: CASSGDTQYF

J: TRBJ1-2
size: few
D: TRBD1
V: TRBV29-1
DNA: TGCAGCGTGGGCCCCGACACAGGGGGTATATCTAACTATGGCTACACCTTC
CDR3: CSVGPDTGGISNYGYTF

J: TRBJ2-3
size: -
D: -
V: TRBV21-1
DNA: TGTGCCAGCAGCAAAGAGAGGCCTAGACCGACAGATACGCAGTATTTT
CDR3: CASSKERPRPTDTQYF

J: TRBJ2-1
size: -
D: TRBD2
V: TRBV4-3
DNA: TGCGCCAGCAGCCAAGAATGGCGGGGGGGGAATGAGCAGTTCTTC
CDR3: CASSQEWRGGNEQFF

J: TRBJ2-5
size: -
D: TRBD2
V: TRBV6-2/TRBV6-3
DNA: TGTGCCAGCAGTTACTTGGGCGGCCCACAGGGGGTCTCAAGCGGGAGGGCGGAGACCCAGTACTTC
CDR3: CASSYLGGPQGVSSGRAETQYF

J: TRBJ2-1
size: few
D: TRBD1
V: TRBV5-1
DNA: TGCGCCAGCAGCTTGGAACAGGGGGCAAATGAGCAGTTCTTC
CDR3: CASSLEQGANEQFF

J: TRBJ2-3
size: -
D: TRBD2
V: TRBV20-1
DNA: TGCAGTGCTAGATGGCAGGGTGAGAGTAGCGGGAGAGATACGCAGTATTTT
CDR3: CSARWQGESSGRDTQYF

J: TRBJ2-3
size: few
D: TRBD2
V: TRBV27
DNA: TGTGCCAGCTTGGCGGGGGGCACAGATACGCAGTATTTT
CDR3: CASLAGGTDTQYF

J: TRBJ2-7
size: -
D: -
V: TRBV6-5
DNA: TGTGCCAGCAGTTACGTAGGGGGGCACGAGCAGTACTTC
CDR3: CASSYVGGHEQYF

J: TRBJ1-1
size: -
D: TRBD1
V: TRBV5-1
DNA: TGCGCCAGCAGCTTGGGGGACAGGGGGAGCACTGAAGCTTTCTTT
CDR3: CASSLGDRGSTEAFF

J: TRBJ2-3
size: -
D: TRBD2
V: TRBV20-1
DNA: TGCAGTGCTAGAGATCCTATTAGGGCTAGCGGGTTGGATACGCAGTATTTT
CDR3: CSARDPIRASGLDTQYF

J: TRBJ2-3
size: -
D: -
V: TRBV29-1
DNA: TGCAGCGTGTTGGACGGCACAGATACGCAGTATTTT
CDR3: CSVLDGTDTQYF

J: TRBJ1-3
size: many
D: -
V: TRBV20-1
DNA: TGCAGTGCTCTCTATGGGGCTGGAAACACCATATATTTT
CDR3: CSALYGAGNTIYF

J: TRBJ2-1
size: -
D: -
V: TRBV14
DNA: TGTGCCAGCAGCCCCCAGTTAACCTCCTACAATGAGCAGTTCTTC
CDR3: CASSPQLTSYNEQFF

J: TRBJ2-3
size: -
D: -
V: TRBV7-2
DNA: TGTGCCAGCAGCTTAGATCCGAACACAGATACGCAGTATTTT
CDR3: CASSLDPNTDTQYF

J: TRBJ2-7
size: few
D: TRBD2
V: TRBV20-1
DNA: TGCAGTGCTAGAGTTGGCGGGAGGGCCGTCGAGCAGTACTTC
CDR3: CSARVGGRAVEQYF

J: TRBJ1-5
size: many
D: -
V: TRBV12-3/TRBV12-4
DNA: TGTGCCAGCAGTTTACGTCGCAGGGATCAGCCCCAGCATTTT
CDR3: CASSLRRRDQPQHF

J: TRBJ2-7
size: -
D: -
V: TRBV5-4
DNA: TGTGCCAGCAGCTTGGTAGGGCCCGAGGGCTACGAGCAGTACTTC
CDR3: CASSLVGPEGYEQYF

J: TRBJ2-5
size: few
D: -
V: TRBV25-1
DNA: TGTGCCAGAGTTGAGGGACCCGGGGAGACCCAGTACTTC
CDR3: CARVEGPGETQYF

J: TRBJ2-3
size: few
D: TRBD2
V: TRBV27
DNA: TGTGCCAGCAGTTTACTGGGACTAGCGGGAGGGAGAACAGATACGCAGTATTTT
CDR3: CASSLLGLAGGRTDTQYF

J: TRBJ2-1
size: -
D: TRBD2
V: TRBV2
DNA: TGTGCCATAACCACTAGCGTAGAGCAGTTCTTC
CDR3: CAITTSVEQFF

J: TRBJ2-5
size: -
D: TRBD2
V: TRBV12-3/TRBV12-4
DNA: TGTGCCACGGGGACTAGCGGGAGGTGGGAGACCCAGTACTTC
CDR3: CATGTSGRWETQYF

J: TRBJ2-1
size: few
D: -
V: TRBV28
DNA: TGTGCCAGCAGTTTCGCGGGAAAGGCCTACAATGAGCAGTTCTTC
CDR3: CASSFAGKAYNEQFF

J: TRBJ1-6
size: -
D: -
V: TRBV19
DNA: TGTGCCAGTAGTCCTTCGACAGGAATCACTTCACCCCTCCACTTT
CDR3: CASSPSTGITSPLHF

J: TRBJ2-1
size: many
D: -
V: TRBV20-1
DNA: TGCAGTGCTAGAGCGTCGGTTTACAATGAGCAGTTCTTC
CDR3: CSARASVYNEQFF